Listed below are T cell receptor beta chains from one sample, sequenced in a study of blood T cell repertoires in COVID-19. Repertoires were generated with immunoSEQ multiplex PCR, while TCRdb's copy carries only in-frame clones and drops some. The sample includes roughly 120,000 clones, 84% of them seen just once. The sample was peripheral blood. Receptors originate from a woman between 55 and 75 years old with acute or convalescent COVID-19. Each CDR3 is given with its conserved first and last residue. A D gene is named only where the DNA matches it firmly. Size tells how often a clone was seen (once, few, many) or the class of an expanded clone, and some rows leave it out.

cdr3_aa cdr3_nt j_call v_call d_call cdr3_length clone_size
CASSAGLYGYTF TGTGCCAGCAGCGCAGGCCTATATGGCTACACCTTC TRBJ1-2 TRBV9 - 12 -
CASSMFWAGGISNQPQHF TGTGCCAGTAGTATGTTTTGGGCAGGGGGGATCAGCAATCAGCCCCAGCATTTT TRBJ1-5 TRBV19 TRBD1 18 -
CASSKTQGLRGLNTEAFF TGTGCCAGCTCAAAGACTCAGGGACTTCGAGGGTTGAACACTGAAGCTTTCTTT TRBJ1-1 TRBV18 - 18 few
CASRIQSTGNTIYF TGTGCCAGCAGAATACAGTCTACTGGAAACACCATATATTTT TRBJ1-3 TRBV5-6 - 14 -
CASSRDLRGTEAFF TGTGCCAGCAGCCGGGACTTGAGGGGCACTGAAGCTTTCTTT TRBJ1-1 TRBV7-2 - 14 -
CATRRDSNSPLHF TGTGCCACCAGGAGGGACTCAAATTCACCCCTCCACTTT TRBJ1-6 TRBV6-5 - 13 -
CASYQGDAGELFF TGTGCCAGTTACCAGGGGGACGCCGGGGAGCTGTTTTTT TRBJ2-2 TRBV19 TRBD1 13 -
CASSSLAGAYNEQFF TGTGCCAGCAGCTCACTAGCGGGGGCTTACAATGAGCAGTTCTTC TRBJ2-1 TRBV7-3 TRBD2 15 -
CATSPSTLQPQHF TGTGCCACCAGCCCTTCTACCCTTCAGCCCCAGCATTTT TRBJ1-5 TRBV15 - 13 once
CASSYRTGAGNTIYF TGTGCCAGCAGTTACAGGACAGGGGCTGGAAACACCATATATTTT TRBJ1-3 TRBV6-6 TRBD1 15 -
CASSFRVSGLYNEQFF TGTGCCAGCAGCTTCAGGGTTAGCGGTCTCTACAATGAGCAGTTCTTC TRBJ2-1 TRBV5-6 - 16 -
CASAGSNYGYTF TGTGCCAGCGCGGGGTCTAACTATGGCTACACCTTC TRBJ1-2 TRBV6-5 - 12 -
CASSPTTVEAFF TGTGCCAGTAGTCCGACCACAGTTGAAGCTTTCTTT TRBJ1-1 TRBV19 - 12 once
CAWDNLGGTEAFF TGTGCCTGGGACAACCTCGGGGGGACTGAAGCTTTCTTT TRBJ1-1 TRBV30 - 13 -
CSVGQGGDTQYF TGCAGCGTAGGACAGGGAGGAGATACGCAGTATTTT TRBJ2-3 TRBV29-1 TRBD1 12 -
CASSQLAGGYNEQFF TGTGCCAGCAGTCAGCTAGCGGGGGGTTACAATGAGCAGTTCTTC TRBJ2-1 TRBV27 TRBD2 15 -
CASSRSNRPYNEQFF TGTGCCAGCAGTAGGTCTAACAGGCCCTACAATGAGCAGTTCTTC TRBJ2-1 TRBV27 - 15 -
CASSPRGVKETQYF TGTGCCAGCAGCCCCCGGGGTGTGAAAGAGACCCAGTACTTC TRBJ2-5 TRBV7-2 - 14 -
CASSRGTEAFF TGTGCCAGCAGCCGGGGCACTGAAGCTTTCTTT TRBJ1-1 TRBV7-2 - 11 -
CASQTSGQETQYF TGTGCCTCCCAGACTAGCGGCCAAGAGACCCAGTACTTC TRBJ2-5 TRBV3-1/TRBV3-2 TRBD2 13 -
CATGDSQPQHF TGTGCCACCGGGGATAGTCAGCCCCAGCATTTT TRBJ1-5 TRBV19 - 11 -
CASSPRGGAFEKLFF TGTGCCAGCAGCCCGCGCGGGGGGGCTTTTGAAAAACTGTTTTTT TRBJ1-4 TRBV7-8 - 15 -
CASSVDGQGTTEAFF TGTGCCAGCAGCGTAGATGGGCAGGGTACCACTGAAGCTTTCTTT TRBJ1-1 TRBV9 - 15 few
CATSRGGTGNTEAFF TGTGCCACCAGCAGGGGGGGAACAGGGAACACTGAAGCTTTCTTT TRBJ1-1 TRBV15 - 15 -
CASSSSRDSLGHGYTF TGTGCCAGCAGCTCCTCCCGGGACTCCTTAGGGCATGGCTACACCTTC TRBJ1-2 TRBV2 - 16 -
CASSQRQGLREKLFF TGCGCCAGCAGCCAAAGACAGGGTTTGCGTGAAAAACTGTTTTTT TRBJ1-4 TRBV5-1 TRBD1 15 -
CATSRVGAGSETNEKLFF TGTGCCACCAGCAGAGTTGGTGCAGGGTCGGAAACTAATGAAAAACTGTTTTTT TRBJ1-4 TRBV15 - 18 -
CASSMYRKGEKLFF TGTGCCAGTAGTATGTACAGGAAGGGTGAAAAACTGTTTTTT TRBJ1-4 TRBV19 - 14 -
CASSLGASRDGYTF TGCGCCAGCAGCTTGGGAGCTTCGCGGGATGGCTACACCTTC TRBJ1-2 TRBV5-1 - 14 -
CASSLGQSGGYTF TGTGCCAGCAGCCTCGGACAGTCTGGGGGCTACACCTTC TRBJ1-2 TRBV7-3 - 13 -
CASSIESRGNYGYTF TGTGCCAGTAGTATAGAAAGTCGGGGGAACTATGGCTACACCTTC TRBJ1-2 TRBV19 - 15 few
CASSLEGRGDQPQHF TGCGCCAGCAGCTTGGAAGGGAGGGGGGATCAGCCCCAGCATTTT TRBJ1-5 TRBV5-1 - 15 -
CASSRKGLDGNTIYF TGCGCCAGCAGCCGTAAGGGACTTGATGGAAACACCATATATTTT TRBJ1-3 TRBV4-1 - 15 -
CASSLGQGREPQHF TGTGCCAGCAGCTTGGGGCAGGGCCGGGAGCCCCAGCATTTT TRBJ1-5 TRBV13 - 14 -
CASSPQQGADYGYTF TGTGCCAGCAGCCCACAACAGGGGGCGGACTATGGCTACACCTTC TRBJ1-2 TRBV6-6 TRBD1 15 -
CASSREPYGYTF TGTGCCAGTAGTAGGGAGCCCTATGGCTACACCTTC TRBJ1-2 TRBV19 - 12 -
CASSPTRGNQPQHF TGTGCCAGTAGTCCGACCAGGGGGAATCAGCCCCAGCATTTT TRBJ1-5 TRBV19 TRBD1 14 once
CASSPSGGIKNIQYF TGTGCCAGCAGCCCTAGCGGGGGGATCAAAAACATTCAGTACTTC TRBJ2-4 TRBV5-4 TRBD2 15 -
CASSIQGTQHYGYTF TGTGCCAGTAGTATTCAGGGGACACAACACTATGGCTACACCTTC TRBJ1-2 TRBV19 - 15 -
CASSLGQGPYEQYF TGCGCCAGCAGCCTAGGACAGGGCCCCTACGAGCAGTACTTC TRBJ2-7 TRBV5-1 TRBD1 14 -
CATSGGPTGNNYNEQFF TGTGCCACCAGTGGGGGGCCCACAGGGAACAATTACAATGAGCAGTTCTTC TRBJ2-1 TRBV24-1 - 17 -
CASSLGTVYNYGYTF TGTGCCAGTAGTCTCGGGACAGTCTATAACTATGGCTACACCTTC TRBJ1-2 TRBV19 TRBD1 15 -
CASSLVAVQETQYF TGCGCCAGCAGCCTTGTAGCGGTCCAAGAGACCCAGTACTTC TRBJ2-5 TRBV5-1 - 14 -
CASSQLPNTEAFF TGTGCCAGCAGCCAACTTCCTAACACTGAAGCTTTCTTT TRBJ1-1 TRBV3-1/TRBV3-2 - 13 -
CASSQEGQGWGYTF TGTGCCAGCAGCCAAGAGGGACAGGGTTGGGGCTACACCTTC TRBJ1-2 TRBV3-1/TRBV3-2 TRBD1 14 -
CASSYSTGRNGYTF TGTGCCAGCAGTTACTCGACAGGGAGGAATGGCTACACCTTC TRBJ1-2 TRBV6-5 TRBD1 14 -
CASRGTGGGYTF TGTGCCAGCAGGGGGACAGGGGGCGGGTACACCTTC TRBJ1-2 TRBV28 TRBD1 12 -
CASGLGVAGLGRAEAFF TGTGCTAGTGGTTTGGGGGTGGCGGGCCTCGGAAGGGCTGAAGCTTTCTTT TRBJ1-1 TRBV12-5 - 17 -
CASSPTPLTGLHQPQHF TGTGCCAGCAGCCCAACCCCACTAACAGGCCTCCATCAGCCCCAGCATTTT TRBJ1-5 TRBV27 - 17 -
CASSSIGGRGYTF TGTGCCAGCAGCTCAATCGGAGGGAGGGGCTACACCTTC TRBJ1-2 TRBV11-2 - 13 -